This T cell receptor (beta chain) was captured by sequencing in a study of shared clonotypes between healthy human individuals. Study-level points and caveats: It was expected that sequencing depth would affect clonotype sharing among donors. Sorted-subset samples were not fully sequenced, rarefaction indicated. Non-shared clonotypes showed lower generation probabilities than clonotypes common to all four donors.

Positive CCR7 selection of CD45RO-negative cells yielded the naive CD8 cells, and terminally differentiated effector memory CD45RA+ cells were excluded. Caucasian adults living in Nashville, Tennessee, provided all samples. In the case of this clone: Its antigen is unknown.

Data came from immunoSEQ multiplex PCR; TCRdb stores just in-frame clones and leaves some out. The sample records roughly 2.1 million clones, under 95% being singletons. Sample: naive CD8+ T cells from PBMCs. The origin of this receptor is a young man in good health. Some clones in this sample may be carry-over from other donors' samples.

The DNA of the CDR3 is TGTGCCAGCAGTGAAGGGAGGGGGCGAGGCTACGAGCAGTACTTC. The encoded protein is CASSEGRGRGYEQYF. The chain uses TRBV2 and TRBJ2-7; the D gene is possibly TRBD1 (7 bases). Germline V gene sequence: CDR1 SNHLY, CDR2 FYNNEI. The V and J ends lost 1 base and 3 bases respectively, with 13 bases between them. This CDR3 has 15 amino acids.